The rows below give T cell receptor beta chains drawn from one sample of a study of cytomegalovirus exposure and HLA in healthy donors. Libraries were prepared by immunoSEQ multiplex PCR; TCRdb keeps only in-frame clonotypes and omits some of them. Of fewer than 70,000 clones listed, around 85% are singletons. Source material: PBMCs. Every receptor here comes from a man in his forties in good health and CMV-seronegative. Both conserved end residues are part of each CDR3. Each record gives: V gene, J gene, D gene, CDR3 protein. A D gene is named only where the DNA matches it firmly.

>TRBV10-3|TRBJ2-3|TRBD1
CAISAQGTDTQYF
>TRBV7-2|TRBJ2-5|TRBD2
CASSPLGLAGETQYF
>TRBV13|TRBJ2-1|TRBD2
CASSFLAGGHEQFF
>TRBV19|TRBJ2-3|TRBD1
CASSLQGHWESDTQYF
>TRBV6-1|TRBJ2-3|TRBD2
CASSEVPPAGGTDTQYF
>TRBV5-4|TRBJ2-7|-
CASSFSSYEQYF
>TRBV18|TRBJ2-1|TRBD1
CASSPLDRAKDNEQFF
>TRBV2|TRBJ1-6|-
CASSSGQNNSPLHF
>TRBV7-7|TRBJ2-1|-
CASSFGVAGNEQFF
>TRBV21-1|TRBJ1-6|-
CATYDRVLYNSPLHF
>TRBV25-1|TRBJ1-5|TRBD1
CASLGTGDNQPQHF
>TRBV30|TRBJ1-6|-
CAWTTPGLNSPLHF
>TRBV15|TRBJ1-5|TRBD1
CATSRDRGLGQPQHF
>TRBV10-2|TRBJ1-2|-
CASLQENYGYTF
>TRBV19|TRBJ1-2|TRBD1
CASSIADRISPGYTF
>TRBV11-2|TRBJ2-3|-
CASTPERGSATDTQYF
>TRBV7-6|TRBJ2-1|TRBD2
CASSSPGTSDHEQFF
>TRBV5-1|TRBJ1-4|TRBD1
CASSRTGGHNEKLFF
>TRBV30|TRBJ1-2|TRBD1
CAWSSLSFTGALFYGYTF
>TRBV28|TRBJ1-2|TRBD1
CASIGTGPIYGYTF
>TRBV4-3|TRBJ2-3|TRBD2
CASSRLAGGGTDTQYF
>TRBV30|TRBJ2-6|-
CAWSGRSNSGANVLTF